Shown below are 26 T cell receptor beta chains from a single sample sequenced in a study of CD8+ T cells in alopecia areata. RNA extraction was followed by reverse transcription into cDNA, which acted as the sequencing template. Sequencing was performed with immunoSEQ multiplex PCR; in TCRdb, only in-frame clones are kept and a portion is missing. The data contain around 200,000 clones, about 60% of them singletons. Documented treatment: oral pan-JAK inhibitor, 5-10 mg twice daily. This specimen consisted of CD8+ T cells sorted from blood, obtained at week 24, from a patient treated with tofacitinib. These receptor sequences come from a human donor with alopecia areata.

The J gene is TRBJ2-1, the V gene TRBV7-9; TRBD1 aligns across 7 bases. Germline V gives CDR1 SEHNR, CDR2 FQNEAQ (reference sequence). The CDR3 has 19 amino acids. V lost 0 bases and J lost 4; bases outside the gene matches: 15. As DNA, the CDR3 is TGTGCCAGCAGCTTAGCCTGGTCGGCCGCAACAGGGGTATACAATGAGCAGTTCTTC. Protein sequence: CASSLAWSAATGVYNEQFF.

DNA for the CDR3: TGTGCCACCAGCAGAGATGGAGGCAGGGCCCACTCTGGGGCCAACGTCCTGACTTTC. Translation: CATSRDGGRAHSGANVLTF. The chain combines TRBV15 with TRBJ2-6; D could derive from TRBD1 or TRBD2 (5 bases each). Germline CDR1 is LNHNV and CDR2 is YYDKDF (reference sequence). Trimming left V 0 bases short and J 0 bases short, with 15 bases between. The CDR3 contains 19 residues.

The chain carries TRBV5-1 and TRBJ2-7, with 8 bases matching TRBD2. Germline values: CDR1 SGHRS, CDR2 YFSETQ. The V gene end was trimmed by 1 base and the J gene end by 3 bases; junction bases not matched to a gene: 9. This CDR3 is built from 16 residues. This chain's CDR3 is CASSLYAGLGDYEQYF. The DNA of the CDR3 is TGCGCCAGCAGCTTGTACGCGGGACTAGGGGACTACGAGCAGTACTTC.

A few counts support this clone. This chain connects TRBV5-6 to TRBJ1-5, with 7 bases identical to TRBD1. The CDR3 sequence is 15 residues long. The germline V gene encodes CDR1 SGHDT and CDR2 YYEEEE. V gave up 4 bases and J gave up 1 base; unmatched junction bases: 5. CDR3 DNA sequence: TGTGCCAGCAGCCCGGGACAGTTCAGCAATCAGCCCCAGCATTTT. This gives the protein CASSPGQFSNQPQHF.

The rearrangement uses TRBV27 and TRBJ1-1, with 7 bases matching TRBD1. This CDR3 comprises 15 residues. V trimming: 0 bases; J trimming: 2 bases; junction bases outside the gene matches: 3. Germline CDR1 MNHEY, CDR2 SMNVEV (reference sequence). In DNA, the CDR3 is TGTGCCAGCAGTTTATCGAAGGGGGCCAACACTGAAGCTTTCTTT. It is translated as CASSLSKGANTEAFF.

As concerns this clone: The sample contains more than one DNA sequence encoding this CDR3. The gene calls are TRBV18 and TRBJ2-2; D remains unclear. V was shortened by 2 bases and J by 5 bases, with 3 bases between the two germline ends. There are 12 residues in the CDR3. CDR1 KGHSH and CDR2 LQKENI come from the germline V gene. The CDR3 reads CASSPNTGELFF. Here the CDR3 DNA reads TGTGCCAGCTCACCAAATACCGGGGAGCTGTTTTTT.

This clone turned up a few times. This sequence joins TRBV7-8 and TRBJ1-4; D ambiguous. Between the trimmed V and J ends, which lost 4 bases and 0 bases, there was a span of 9 bases. The CDR3 spans 15 residues. Looked up from germline, CDR1 is SGHVS and CDR2 is FQNEAQ. The CDR3 loop reads CASSYKKTTNEKLFF. The CDR3 DNA reads as TGTGCCAGCAGCTATAAAAAGACAACTAATGAAAAACTGTTTTTT.

In its sample, this clone was seen a few times. The rearrangement links TRBV15 to TRBJ2-7; 9 nucleotides agree with TRBD2. The CDR3 totals 15 residues. Germline loops: CDR1 LNHNV, CDR2 YYDKDF (reference sequence). V lost 3 bases to trimming and J lost 5 bases; unmatched junction nucleotides: 8. CDR3 loop: CATSSVGLAGDEQYF. CDR3 DNA sequence: TGTGCCACCAGCAGTGTGGGACTAGCAGGAGACGAGCAGTACTTC.

The V and J genes are TRBV5-1 and TRBJ2-7, with a tentative D call TRBD2 (5 bases). Trimming stripped 3 bases from V and 6 bases from J, with 10 bases between. Germline CDR1 is SGHRS and CDR2 is YFSETQ. The CDR3 spans 12 residues. The CDR3 DNA sequence: TGCGCCAGCAGCTCACCACGGGGCGAGCAGTACTTC. Its translation is CASSSPRGEQYF.

V gene TRBV7-6 combines with J gene TRBJ2-1; D unclear. Trimming removed 1 base from V and 5 bases from J, with 9 bases in between. CDR3 length: 14 amino acids. From germline, CDR1 is SGHVS and CDR2 FNYEAQ. CDR3 protein: CASSLGQVNNEQFF. The CDR3 DNA reads TGTGCCAGCAGCTTAGGGCAGGTGAACAATGAGCAGTTCTTC.

This clone has only a few counts. The chain recombines TRBV7-9 with TRBJ2-5; D gene uncertain. This CDR3 has 12 residues. Germline CDR1 SEHNR, CDR2 FQNEAQ (reference sequence). The V end was cut by 4 bases, the J end by 5 bases, with 8 bases between. The CDR3 region is CASSSVLETQYF. In DNA, the CDR3 is TGTGCCAGCAGCTCTGTACTGGAGACCCAGTACTTC. Using reference TRBV7-9 and TRBJ2-5 for the parts outside the CDR3, the full variable domain is DTGVSQNPRHKITKRGQNVTFRCDPISEHNRLYWYRQTLGQGPEFLTYFQNEAQLEKSRLLSDRFSAERPKGSFSTLEIQRTEQGDSAMYLCASSSVLETQYFGPGTRLLVL.

This clone was seen more than once but under ten times. This chain connects TRBV15 to TRBJ1-5; TRBD1 is a possible D gene (6 bases). CDR1 is LNHNV and CDR2 is YYDKDF in the germline V gene (reference sequence). With 4 bases removed from V and 6 bases from J, the gap between germline ends came to 13 bases. The CDR3 covers 14 residues. In nucleotides, the CDR3 is TGTGCCACCAGCAACGGGGGCTGGAGTCAGCCCCAGCATTTT. Residues: CATSNGGWSQPQHF.

V usage is TRBV29-1 and J usage is TRBJ1-3; D uncertain. Germline V CDR1 and CDR2: SQVTM, ANQGSEA. CDR3 length: 13 residues. V lost 1 base and J 4 bases, leaving 8 bases between the germline ends. CDR3 loop: CSVEVIDGNTIYF. CDR3 coding DNA: TGCAGCGTTGAAGTAATCGACGGAAACACCATATATTTT.

This chain links TRBV6-5 with TRBJ2-5; D not resolved. This CDR3 spans 13 amino acids. Trimming removed 5 bases at V and 2 bases at J, with 9 bases between. The germline V gene encodes CDR1 MNHEY and CDR2 SVGAGI. CDR3 sequence reads: CASSTPRQETQYF. CDR3 nucleotides: TGTGCCAGCAGTACCCCCCGGCAAGAGACCCAGTACTTC.

A few counts support this clone. The gene calls are TRBV6-5 and TRBJ1-2; TRBD1 matches 9 bases. The CDR3 runs 15 residues. The germline CDR1 and CDR2 sequences are MNHEY and SVGAGI. After removal of 4 bases from V and 3 bases from J, the junction contained 6 bases not matched to a gene. The CDR3 reads CASSSWDRVDYGYTF. In DNA form, the CDR3 reads TGTGCCAGCAGTTCCTGGGACAGGGTTGACTATGGCTACACCTTC.

The V gene is TRBV5-6, the J gene TRBJ2-7, with D uncertain. The germline V gene encodes CDR1 SGHDT and CDR2 YYEEEE. V dropped 0 bases and J dropped 0 bases, with 13 bases sitting between them. The CDR3 totals 16 residues. CDR3 nucleotide sequence: TGTGCCAGCAGCTTGGGTGGTGGATTTAGCTCCTACGAGCAGTACTTC. It specifies CASSLGGGFSSYEQYF. The entire variable domain, with the rest obtained from reference TRBV5-6 and TRBJ2-7, is as follows: DAGVTQSPTHLIKTRGQQVTLRCSPKSGHDTVSWYQQALGQGPQFIFQYYEEEERQRGNFPDRFSGHQFPNYSSELNVNALLLGDSALYLCASSLGGGFSSYEQYFGPGTRLTVT.

The V call is TRBV6-1, the J call TRBJ2-6; 7 bases align to TRBD2. The CDR3 has 17 residues. Germline CDR1 and CDR2: MNHNS and SASEGT. V lost 1 base and J lost 2; bases outside the gene matches: 5. DNA of the CDR3: TGTGCCAGCAGTGAAGTAGGGAGGGGCGCTGGGGCCAACGTCCTGACTTTC. Amino acid sequence: CASSEVGRGAGANVLTF.

This chain uses TRBV7-9 with TRBJ2-7; D unresolved. Germline V gene sequence: CDR1 SEHNR, CDR2 FQNEAQ (reference sequence). Trimming took 5 bases from V and 12 from J, leaving 14 bases between them. CDR3 length: 11 amino acids. CDR3 sequence reads: CASSKRQALYF. CDR3 coding DNA: TGTGCCAGCAGCAAGCGCCAGGCCCTGTACTTC.

This chain joins TRBV13 and TRBJ1-6; TRBD1 matches at 8 bases. The CDR3 totals 16 residues. The V and J ends lost 3 bases and 9 bases, in that order; junction bases with no gene match: 10. Germline lookup yields CDR1 PRHDT and CDR2 FYEKMQ (reference sequence). The CDR3 here is CASSFRRQGFISPLHF. CDR3 DNA sequence: TGTGCCAGCAGCTTCCGACGACAGGGGTTTATTTCACCCCTCCACTTT.

This chain joins TRBV27 and TRBJ1-2; perhaps TRBD1 as D (5 bases). Germline CDR1 MNHEY, CDR2 SMNVEV (reference sequence). The CDR3 has 13 residues. With 5 bases removed from V and 3 bases from J, the gap between germline ends came to 10 bases. CDR3 coding DNA: TGTGCCAGCAGTCTAGGGACCTACTATGGCTACACCTTC. Protein product: CASSLGTYYGYTF.

V gene TRBV13 combines with J gene TRBJ1-5, with D perhaps matching TRBD1 (5 bases). The length of the CDR3 is 15 residues. The germline V and J ends were trimmed by 0 bases and 1 base, with 7 bases remaining between them. Germline V gene lookup returns CDR1 PRHDT and CDR2 FYEKMQ (reference sequence). In DNA, the CDR3 is TGTGCCAGCAGCTTAGGGGGACCCAGCAATCAGCCCCAGCATTTT. This sequence encodes CASSLGGPSNQPQHF.

The rearrangement joins TRBV19 to TRBJ1-2; the match to TRBD1 covers 8 bases. Germline V gene data show CDR1 as LNHDA and CDR2 as SQIVND (reference sequence). V was pared by 6 bases and J by 4 bases, with 16 bases of the junction left unmatched. This CDR3 contains 17 residues. The CDR3 region has the DNA TGTGCCAGTAGCATTCTCGGGCCGGGACAGGCAATCTATGGCTACACCTTC. It is translated as CASSILGPGQAIYGYTF.

This chain connects TRBV5-1 to TRBJ1-2; D gene unclear. The V end lost 0 bases, the J end lost 1 base, and 4 bases lay between the germline ends. The CDR3 contains 13 residues. Germline loops: CDR1 SGHRS, CDR2 YFSETQ. CDR3 sequence (DNA): TGCGCCAGCAGCTTGGGGAGTAACTATGGCTACACCTTC. Its protein is CASSLGSNYGYTF.

DNA of the CDR3: TGTGCCAGCAGAAAACTCGAGACAGGGAGGAACACTGAAGCTTTCTTT. Its protein is CASRKLETGRNTEAFF. J is TRBJ1-1 and V is TRBV2; 7 bases align to TRBD1. The CDR3 runs to 16 residues. Germline CDR1 reads SNHLY; CDR2 reads FYNNEI. The V and J ends lost 6 bases and 1 base, in that order; junction bases with no gene match: 11.

This clone was observed a handful of times. The chain uses TRBV4-1 and TRBJ2-7; no clear D gene. Germline CDR1 reads MGHRA; CDR2 reads YSYEKL. CDR3 size: 14 residues. Deletions cut 1 base from V and 3 bases from J, with 10 bases between. CDR3 nucleotides: TGCGCCAGCAGCCAAGTGGGCGAAGGCTACGAGCAGTACTTC. Residues: CASSQVGEGYEQYF.

A few counts support this clone. The J gene is TRBJ1-6, the V gene TRBV19; D remains ambiguous. CDR1 and CDR2 from the germline V gene are LNHDA and SQIVND (reference sequence). V shed 5 bases and J shed 2 bases, with 13 bases lying between them. The CDR3 sequence is 16 residues long. The CDR3 nucleotides read TGTGCCAGTAGTGCGAATCTAAAGGCCTATAATTCACCCCTCCACTTT. Protein: CASSANLKAYNSPLHF.